A single sample gave rise to the 25 T cell receptor beta chains below, sequenced in a study of T cell changes during pregnancy in multiple sclerosis. Measured with immunoSEQ multiplex PCR; TCRdb has only the in-frame clones, and not every one. The table has approximately 48,000 clones, more than 90% seen once; the top ten hold roughly 3%. The input for sequencing was CD8+ T cells from peripheral blood mononuclear cells, taken before pregnancy. The receptors were gathered from a female donor with multiple sclerosis, enrolled in a pregnancy study.

The chain links TRBV5-1 to TRBJ2-1; 9 nucleotides line up with TRBD1. The J segment lost 1 base and the V segment lost 0 bases, leaving 2 bases of the junction unmatched. In germline, CDR1 is SGHRS, CDR2 YFSETQ. This CDR3 contains 16 residues. The chain's CDR3 is CASSLGTGESYNEQFF. CDR3 DNA sequence: TGCGCCAGCAGCTTGGGGACAGGGGAGTCCTACAATGAGCAGTTCTTC. Based on the CDR3 plus reference TRBV5-1 and TRBJ2-1, the full variable domain is KAGVTQTPRYLIKTRGQQVTLSCSPISGHRSVSWYQQTPGQGLQFLFEYFSETQRNKGNFPGRFSGRQFSNSRSEMNVSTLELGDSALYLCASSLGTGESYNEQFFGPGTRLTVL.

V is TRBV5-6 and J is TRBJ1-6; possible D gene TRBD1, 5 bases. The CDR3 runs 15 residues. Trimming left V 0 bases short and J 6 bases short, with 10 bases between. CDR1 and CDR2 from the germline V gene are SGHDT and YYEEEE. The CDR3 loop reads CASSLGQGVNSPLHF. The CDR3 DNA reads as TGTGCCAGCAGCTTGGGCCAGGGCGTTAATTCACCCCTCCACTTT.

This clone was seen once. The CDR3 spells CASQTKGQLTYGYTF. The DNA of the CDR3 is TGTGCCAGTCAAACAAAAGGACAGCTTACCTATGGCTACACCTTC. The chain is built from TRBV5-6 and TRBJ1-2, with D possibly being TRBD1 (6 bases). The CDR3 runs 15 residues. Trimming left V 8 bases short and J 4 bases short, with 21 bases between. Germline CDR1 is SGHDT and CDR2 is YYEEEE.

V and J are TRBV27 and TRBJ2-7, with TRBD1 as a possible D gene (5 bases). Germline V lookup: CDR1 MNHEY, CDR2 SMNVEV (reference sequence). Trimming left V 5 bases short and J 4 bases short, with 15 bases between. The CDR3 covers 14 residues. The CDR3 is CASSKRGTLYEQYF. CDR3 coding DNA: TGTGCCAGCAGTAAAAGGGGTACTCTGTACGAGCAGTACTTC.

The chain couples TRBV13 to TRBJ2-7; 10 bases line up with TRBD1. The length of the CDR3 is 15 residues. V lost 5 bases and J lost 5; bases outside the gene matches: 9. CDR1 and CDR2 from the germline V gene are PRHDT and FYEKMQ (reference sequence). The CDR3 bases are TGTGCCAGCAGCCAATCGGACAGGGGGAGCCACGAGCAGTACTTC. Translated, it gives CASSQSDRGSHEQYF.

The rearrangement uses TRBV10-2 and TRBJ1-3; D unclear. The CDR3 sequence is 12 residues long. Trimming cost V 7 bases and J 3 bases, with 7 bases left between them. Germline V lookup: CDR1 WSHSY, CDR2 SAAADI. Written as DNA, the CDR3 is TGCGCCAGCACGACTTATGGAAACACCATATATTTT. Translated, it gives CASTTYGNTIYF.

V and J are TRBV20-1 and TRBJ1-2; D ambiguous. The CDR3 contains 8 residues. Per germline, CDR1 DFQATT and CDR2 SNEGSKA (reference sequence). The CDR3 nucleotides are TGCAGCGACAATGGCTACACCTTC. Amino acid sequence: CSDNGYTF.

The chain links TRBV15 to TRBJ2-2; TRBD2 aligns across 13 bases. V gave up 4 bases and J gave up 1 base; unmatched junction bases: 6. CDR1 and CDR2 (germline): LNHNV, YYDKDF (reference sequence). The CDR3 runs to 18 residues. CDR3 in DNA: TGTGCCACCAGCATCCTCTGGACTAGCGGGGGGAACACCGGGGAGCTGTTTTTT. Its protein product is CATSILWTSGGNTGELFF.

This sequence joins TRBV7-6 and TRBJ2-2; D possibly corresponds to TRBD1 (6 bases). This CDR3 is built from 16 residues. The germline V and J ends were trimmed by 5 bases and 4 bases, with 17 bases remaining between them. Germline-derived CDR1 and CDR2 are SGHVS and FNYEAQ. The CDR3 sequence is CASSPVAQGGTGELFF. As DNA, the CDR3 is TGTGCCAGCAGCCCCGTGGCACAGGGTGGCACCGGGGAGCTGTTTTTT.

A single count supports this clone. The J gene is TRBJ1-2, the V gene TRBV9, with TRBD1 matching over 7 bases. J was trimmed by 4 bases and V by 3 bases; bases with no gene match: 18. The CDR3 runs 18 residues. Germline values: CDR1 SGDLS, CDR2 YYNGEE. CDR3 residues: CASSGYGTAERTGYGYTF. The CDR3 DNA is TGTGCCAGCAGCGGGTACGGGACAGCCGAAAGGACGGGCTATGGCTACACCTTC.

The V call is TRBV6-6, the J call TRBJ1-3, with D possibly matching TRBD1 (6 bases). The CDR3 is made up of 15 amino acids. Germline loops: CDR1 MNHNY, CDR2 SVGAGI (reference sequence). V lost 4 bases to trimming and J lost 0 bases, with 10 bases between them. CDR3 DNA: TGTGCCAGCAGTTCCGGACAGCCCTCTGGAAACACCATATATTTT. Amino acids: CASSSGQPSGNTIYF.

The V call is TRBV4-3, the J call TRBJ2-5; 7 bases map to TRBD2. The CDR3 is 15 residues long. Germline CDR1 is LGHNA and CDR2 is YSLEER. V gave up 1 base and J gave up 5 bases; unmatched junction bases: 7. The CDR3 loop is CASSQGPGGGETQYF. The CDR3 nucleotides read TGCGCCAGCAGCCAAGGGCCCGGGGGAGGGGAGACCCAGTACTTC.

The genes are TRBV29-1 and TRBJ1-2; D perhaps matches TRBD1 (5 bases). CDR3 size: 11 residues. Germline V gene sequence: CDR1 SQVTM, CDR2 ANQGSEA. Trimming pared 4 bases from V and 6 bases from J, leaving 9 bases between. CDR3 coding DNA: TGCAGCGTTGCAGCAGGGAATGGCTACACCTTC. It is translated as CSVAAGNGYTF.

The V and J genes are TRBV6-5 and TRBJ1-1; TRBD1 matches 9 bases. This CDR3 has 15 residues. Germline V gene data show CDR1 as MNHEY and CDR2 as SVGAGI. V lost 7 bases, J lost 0 bases, and 6 bases stayed unmatched. The CDR3 spells CASNVQGALNTEAFF. As DNA, the CDR3 is TGTGCCAGCAACGTACAGGGGGCATTGAACACTGAAGCTTTCTTT.

The table lists this clone with a count of one. The genes are TRBV7-3 and TRBJ2-5; D remains unclear. Trimming shortened V by 5 bases and J by 2 bases, and 9 bases separated the two germline ends. CDR1 SGHTA and CDR2 FQGTGA come from the germline V gene. The CDR3 covers 13 residues. DNA for the CDR3: TGTGCCAGCAGCCCCCAGAAGCAAGAGACCCAGTACTTC. Translated: CASSPQKQETQYF.

The rearrangement joins TRBV27 to TRBJ1-1, with 11 bases that match TRBD1. The CDR3 length is 16 residues. Germline CDR1 and CDR2: MNHEY and SMNVEV (reference sequence). The ends lost 0 bases at V and 6 bases at J; junction bases unmatched: 6. The CDR3 region has the DNA TGTGCCAGCAGTTTATCCGGGACAGGGGGTCTAGCTGAAGCTTTCTTT. Protein sequence: CASSLSGTGGLAEAFF.

The genes are TRBV4-2 and TRBJ2-6; D is perhaps TRBD2 (6 bases). The CDR3 is 17 residues long. V lost 1 base and J lost 0, with 10 bases in between. Per the germline V gene, CDR1 is LGHNA and CDR2 is YNFKEQ. CDR3 region: CASSQGGLSSGANVLTF. The CDR3 bases are TGTGCCAGCAGCCAAGGGGGACTCTCCTCTGGGGCCAACGTCCTGACTTTC.

This CDR3 is CASGGFGLDEQFF. CDR3 DNA: TGTGCCAGTGGGGGGTTTGGCCTCGATGAGCAGTTCTTC. This sequence joins TRBV19 and TRBJ2-1, with a possible D match to TRBD2 (6 bases). V lost 8 bases and J 8 bases, leaving 16 bases between the germline ends. Germline V lookup: CDR1 LNHDA, CDR2 SQIVND (reference sequence). This CDR3 region has 13 residues.

J is TRBJ2-7 and V is TRBV9; D may be TRBD1 (5 bases). Germline V gene lookup returns CDR1 SGDLS and CDR2 YYNGEE. This CDR3 region has 15 residues. V was pared by 2 bases and J by 3 bases, with 15 bases between. This chain's CDR3 is CASSVGRGPYYEQYF. As DNA, the CDR3 is TGTGCCAGCAGCGTTGGAAGGGGCCCGTACTACGAGCAGTACTTC. Filled out from reference TRBV9 and TRBJ2-7, the complete variable domain reads DSGVTQTPKHLITATGQRVTLRCSPRSGDLSVYWYQQSLDQGLQFLIQYYNGEERAKGNILERFSAQQFPDLHSELNLSSLELGDSALYFCASSVGRGPYYEQYFGPGTRLTVT.

J is TRBJ1-2 and V is TRBV2, with D hard to call. V shed 0 bases and J shed 8 bases, with 25 bases lying between them. This CDR3 has 18 amino acids. Germline CDR1 and CDR2: SNHLY and FYNNEI. The CDR3 region is CASSEAFIQRREQGGYTF. The CDR3 nucleotides read TGTGCCAGCAGTGAAGCTTTCATCCAAAGGAGGGAGCAAGGCGGCTACACCTTC.

The chain uses TRBV27 and TRBJ2-7, with D perhaps TRBD2 (6 bases). Germline V CDR1 and CDR2: MNHEY, SMNVEV (reference sequence). The CDR3 covers 15 residues. V lost 1 base to trimming and J lost 2 bases, with 12 bases between them. The CDR3 nucleotides read TGTGCCAGCAGTTTATTCAGCGGAGGGCCCTACGAGCAGTACTTC. Residues: CASSLFSGGPYEQYF.

A few counts support this clone. The V call is TRBV6-4, the J call TRBJ2-3; the match to TRBD2 covers 13 bases. The germline V gene has CDR1 MRHNA and CDR2 SNTAGT. After removal of 2 bases from V and 2 bases from J, the junction contained 4 bases not matched to a gene. The CDR3 runs 17 residues. CDR3 DNA sequence: TGTGCCAGCAGTGACACTAGCGGGGGGGGTTCCACAGATACGCAGTATTTT. This encodes CASSDTSGGGSTDTQYF.

In this sample, this clone turned up once. The chain uses TRBV2 and TRBJ2-3; 7 positions agree with TRBD1. V lost 7 bases, J lost 1 base, and 2 bases stayed unmatched. Germline values: CDR1 SNHLY, CDR2 FYNNEI. This CDR3 region has 13 residues. Here the CDR3 DNA reads TGTGCCAGCACAGGGGGAGGCACAGATACGCAGTATTTT. This encodes CASTGGGTDTQYF.

The chain uses TRBV25-1 and TRBJ1-1, with 8 bases matching TRBD1. J lost 0 bases, V lost 4 bases, and 13 bases had no gene match. CDR1 MGHDK and CDR2 SYGVNS come from the germline V gene. The CDR3 totals 18 residues. The CDR3 loop is CASSVAQGTGHMNTEAFF. The CDR3 nucleotides read TGTGCCAGCAGTGTCGCCCAGGGGACAGGTCACATGAACACTGAAGCTTTCTTT.

V and J are TRBV9 and TRBJ1-4; a weak D match, TRBD1 (5 bases). The V end was cut by 3 bases, the J end by 5 bases, with 14 bases between. Germline V gene sequence: CDR1 SGDLS, CDR2 YYNGEE. The CDR3 consists of 15 residues. The CDR3 spells CASSGVTDQNEKLFF. The CDR3 DNA reads TGTGCCAGCAGCGGGGTGACAGACCAAAATGAAAAACTGTTTTTT.